The 4 T cell receptor beta chains below all came from one sample that was sequenced in a study of OX40 agonist ivuxolimab in advanced cancers. Sequenced by immunoSEQ multiplex PCR; TCRdb stores in-frame clones only, minus some. This table has about 36,000 clones, under 85% appearing once. Sequenced here: CD4+ or CD8+ T cells sorted from blood, sampled in a trial of the OX40 agonist ivuxolimab. These receptors all come from an adult with an advanced solid tumor such as melanoma, head and neck, liver or kidney cancer.

A note on this clone: Other DNA variants within this sample encode the same CDR3. This sequence joins TRBV5-1 and TRBJ1-2; weak D call: TRBD1 (5 bases). CDR3 length equals 15 residues. Germline CDR1 reads SGHRS; CDR2 reads YFSETQ. Trimming stripped 4 bases from V and 6 bases from J, with 19 bases between. DNA for the CDR3: TGCGCCAGCAGCATAACAGGTGGGGGAAGGGATGGCTACACCTTC. This translates into CASSITGGGRDGYTF.

The chain couples TRBV5-6 to TRBJ2-3, with 7 bases that match TRBD1. There are 15 residues in the CDR3. Germline CDR1 SGHDT, CDR2 YYEEEE. V dropped 2 bases and J dropped 2; count of bases not matched to a gene: 5. CDR3 loop: CASSFPGGITDTQYF. The CDR3 bases are TGTGCCAGCAGCTTTCCAGGGGGTATCACAGATACGCAGTATTTT. The variable domain in full, completed from reference TRBV5-6 and TRBJ2-3, reads DAGVTQSPTHLIKTRGQQVTLRCSPKSGHDTVSWYQQALGQGPQFIFQYYEEEERQRGNFPDRFSGHQFPNYSSELNVNALLLGDSALYLCASSFPGGITDTQYFGPGTRLTVL.

This clone showed up just once. The chain links TRBV2 to TRBJ2-5; possible D gene TRBD1, 5 bases. Near its end, the DNA agrees better with TRBJ2-7, so the J call may be wrong. This CDR3 is built from 12 residues. Germline CDR1 and CDR2: SNHLY and FYNNEI. CDR3 DNA: TGTGCCAGCATGCAGGGATCTGGCGAGCAGTACTTC. Amino acid sequence: CASMQGSGEQYF.

CDR3 sequence (DNA): TGTGCCAGCAGAAGGGCGGGGGAAGAGACCCAGTACTTC. This codes for CASRRAGEETQYF. The gene calls are TRBV6-5 and TRBJ2-5, with 7 bases matching TRBD2. The CDR3 runs 13 residues. V was pared by 6 bases and J by 3 bases, with 4 bases of the junction left unmatched. Germline V CDR1 and CDR2: MNHEY, SVGAGI.